A selection of T cell receptor beta chains follows, all from one sample in a study of blood T cell repertoires in COVID-19. Clones were sequenced by immunoSEQ multiplex PCR, and TCRdb holds only the in-frame ones, with some missing. Here the sample spans approximately 330,000 clones, just under 90% being singletons. Sequenced material: PBMCs or T cells enriched from blood (not recorded which). The origin of the receptors is a woman in her twenties or thirties who had recovered from COVID-19. Both conserved end residues are part of each CDR3. D genes are given only for firm matches. Clone size is shown for a subset of rows, as once, few, many or a class of expanded clone.

V: TRBV5-1; D: -; size: -; J: TRBJ2-1; DNA: TGCGCCAGCAGCGTCCAGATTCGGGGTGAGCAGTTCTTC; CDR3: CASSVQIRGEQFF
V: TRBV18; D: -; size: -; J: TRBJ1-2; DNA: TGTGCCAGCCATCCCCAGGGTGCGGTTGAATTTGGCTACACCTTC; CDR3: CASHPQGAVEFGYTF
V: TRBV27; D: -; size: -; J: TRBJ1-1; DNA: TGTGCCAGCAGTTTTCCGAAAAGACGGGACACCGGAACCACTGAAGCTTTCTTT; CDR3: CASSFPKRRDTGTTEAFF
V: TRBV19; D: TRBD1; size: -; J: TRBJ1-1; DNA: TGTGCCAGTAGTAAAGGGACAGGGGGGTACACTGAAGCTTTCTTT; CDR3: CASSKGTGGYTEAFF
V: TRBV19; D: -; size: -; J: TRBJ2-1; DNA: TGTGCCAGTTCGACACTTTACAATGAGCAGTTCTTC; CDR3: CASSTLYNEQFF
V: TRBV19; D: TRBD1; size: once; J: TRBJ1-1; DNA: TGTGCCAGTAGTAGCTGGACAGGGGAGGACACTGAAGCTTTCTTT; CDR3: CASSSWTGEDTEAFF
V: TRBV10-3; D: TRBD1; size: -; J: TRBJ2-2; DNA: TGTGCCCTCAGGGGGCTGGACACCGGGGAGCTGTTTTTT; CDR3: CALRGLDTGELFF
V: TRBV14; D: TRBD1; size: -; J: TRBJ1-3; DNA: TGTGCCAGCAGCCAAGCGGGACAGGGGACGGGAAACACCATATATTTT; CDR3: CASSQAGQGTGNTIYF
V: TRBV30; D: -; size: -; J: TRBJ1-1; DNA: TGTGCCTGGAGTCCGGTGAACACTGAAGCTTTCTTT; CDR3: CAWSPVNTEAFF
V: TRBV7-9; D: -; size: -; J: TRBJ1-5; DNA: TGTGCCAGCAGCCCTTCCCCCGATGCCGGTCAGCCCCAGCATTTT; CDR3: CASSPSPDAGQPQHF
V: TRBV19; D: TRBD1; size: -; J: TRBJ1-1; DNA: TGTGCCAGTAGTATGCCCCTCTATACAGGGGGGTACACTGAAGCTTTCTTT; CDR3: CASSMPLYTGGYTEAFF
V: TRBV28; D: TRBD2; size: -; J: TRBJ2-7; DNA: TGTGCCAGCAGTTTCGGAGTGACTAGCGGCTACGAGCAGTACTTC; CDR3: CASSFGVTSGYEQYF
V: TRBV6-2/TRBV6-3; D: -; size: -; J: TRBJ2-7; DNA: TGTGCCAGCAGTTACTCCCCGGACTTCCCGAGCTCCTACGAGCAGTACTTC; CDR3: CASSYSPDFPSSYEQYF
V: TRBV4-3; D: TRBD2; size: -; J: TRBJ2-3; DNA: TGCGCCAGCAGCCAAGATTGGACTAGCGGGAGAAGTGAGCCAGATACGCAGTATTTT; CDR3: CASSQDWTSGRSEPDTQYF
V: TRBV24-1; D: TRBD2; size: -; J: TRBJ2-1; DNA: TGTGCCACCAGACTAGCGGGAGGAGGTGAGCAGTTCTTC; CDR3: CATRLAGGGEQFF
V: TRBV7-6; D: TRBD1; size: -; J: TRBJ2-1; DNA: TGTGCCAGCAGCTTAGGTATCCAGGGGGTGTTGGCAGCTGAGCAGTTCTTC; CDR3: CASSLGIQGVLAAEQFF
V: TRBV11-2; D: TRBD2; size: -; J: TRBJ2-2; DNA: TGTGCCAGCAGCTCTAGACTAGCGGGAGGGCCCGAGGGGGACGGGGAGCTGTTTTTT; CDR3: CASSSRLAGGPEGDGELFF
V: TRBV5-8; D: -; size: -; J: TRBJ2-1; DNA: TGTGCCAGCAGCTTGGATGGCGGAAGGAACAATGAGCAGTTCTTC; CDR3: CASSLDGGRNNEQFF
V: TRBV29-1; D: -; size: -; J: TRBJ2-1; DNA: TGCAGCGTTGGTTCCATCTACAATGAGCAGTTCTTC; CDR3: CSVGSIYNEQFF
V: TRBV11-3; D: TRBD1; size: -; J: TRBJ2-7; DNA: TGTGCCAGCAGCTCCGGACAGGCGTCCTACGAGCAGTACTTC; CDR3: CASSSGQASYEQYF
V: TRBV12-3/TRBV12-4; D: -; size: -; J: TRBJ2-1; DNA: TGTGCCAGCAGCCCGAACAGGTGGCAGTTCTTC; CDR3: CASSPNRWQFF
V: TRBV10-2; D: -; size: -; J: TRBJ2-2; DNA: TGCGCCAGCAGTGAGCCGCCGGACAGTTTGATCACCGGGGAGCTGTTTTTT; CDR3: CASSEPPDSLITGELFF
V: TRBV5-4; D: -; size: -; J: TRBJ2-1; DNA: TGTGCCAGCAGCTTAACGACAGCCAACAATGAGCAGTTCTTC; CDR3: CASSLTTANNEQFF
V: TRBV20-1; D: -; size: -; J: TRBJ2-1; DNA: TGCTCTGGAGGGGAGTTCGATGAGCAGTTCTTC; CDR3: CSGGEFDEQFF
V: TRBV27; D: TRBD2; size: -; J: TRBJ2-1; DNA: TGTGCCAGCAGTTTCGAACCTAGCGGGAGTGGGGATGAGCAGTTCTTC; CDR3: CASSFEPSGSGDEQFF
V: TRBV18; D: -; size: -; J: TRBJ1-2; DNA: TGTGCCAGCTCACCACAACACTTAGCTACTAACTATGGCTACACCTTC; CDR3: CASSPQHLATNYGYTF
V: TRBV10-3; D: -; size: -; J: TRBJ2-2; DNA: TGTGCCATCAGTCCCGGGGTAGCGGTTACCGGGGAGCTGTTTTTT; CDR3: CAISPGVAVTGELFF
V: TRBV5-1; D: TRBD1; size: -; J: TRBJ2-7; DNA: TGCGCCAGCAGTCCGGGACAGCTTTCCTACGAGCAGTACTTC; CDR3: CASSPGQLSYEQYF
V: TRBV15; D: -; size: -; J: TRBJ2-1; DNA: TGTGCCACCAGCAGACAGAAGACAGAGAACAATGAGCAGTTCTTC; CDR3: CATSRQKTENNEQFF
V: TRBV18; D: TRBD1; size: -; J: TRBJ1-2; DNA: TGTGCCAGCTCACCCTCGGACAGGGTATGGGGCTACACCTTC; CDR3: CASSPSDRVWGYTF
V: TRBV4-1; D: TRBD2; size: -; J: TRBJ2-4; DNA: TGCGCCAGCAGCCAAGTCGCTAGCGGGAGATGGGGAAACATTCAGTACTTC; CDR3: CASSQVASGRWGNIQYF
V: TRBV5-8; D: TRBD1; size: -; J: TRBJ1-3; DNA: TGTGCCAGCACCCCCCCACCGGGACAGGGGCTAACTGGAAACACCATATATTTT; CDR3: CASTPPPGQGLTGNTIYF
V: TRBV10-1; D: TRBD2; size: -; J: TRBJ2-1; DNA: TGCGCCAGCAGTGACCCTAGCGGGAACAATGAGCAGTTCTTC; CDR3: CASSDPSGNNEQFF
V: TRBV28; D: TRBD1; size: -; J: TRBJ2-1; DNA: TGTGCCAGCAGTCCAGGGACAGGGGCGGACAATGAGCAGTTCTTC; CDR3: CASSPGTGADNEQFF
V: TRBV19; D: TRBD1; size: -; J: TRBJ1-2; DNA: TGTGCCAGTAGTCTCGAAGGGACAGGGGTCTGGAGTGGCTACACCTTC; CDR3: CASSLEGTGVWSGYTF
V: TRBV7-2; D: TRBD2; size: -; J: TRBJ2-1; DNA: TGTGCCAGCAGCCCCGGGGGGTTTAGCGACGATGAGCAGTTCTTC; CDR3: CASSPGGFSDDEQFF
V: TRBV9; D: -; size: -; J: TRBJ2-5; DNA: TGTGCCAGCAGCGCAGACAGGGAGACCCAGTACTTC; CDR3: CASSADRETQYF
V: TRBV10-1; D: TRBD2; size: -; J: TRBJ2-2; DNA: TGCGCCAGCAGTGGGGGACTAGCGGGAGCCGCGAACACCGGGGAGCTGTTTTTT; CDR3: CASSGGLAGAANTGELFF
V: TRBV7-8; D: -; size: -; J: TRBJ2-7; DNA: TGTGCCAGCAGCCGAACTAGTACCTACGAGCAGTACTTC; CDR3: CASSRTSTYEQYF
V: TRBV4-3; D: TRBD1; size: -; J: TRBJ1-2; DNA: TGCGCCAGCAGCCAAGATCGGGACAGGTCTTCCTATGGCTACACCTTC; CDR3: CASSQDRDRSSYGYTF
V: TRBV15; D: TRBD1; size: -; J: TRBJ2-6; DNA: TGTGCCACCAGCAGAGATCGACAGGGGGCTTTGTCTGGGGCCAACGTCCTGACTTTC; CDR3: CATSRDRQGALSGANVLTF
V: TRBV7-2; D: TRBD2; size: once; J: TRBJ2-7; DNA: TGTGCCAGCAGCCCAGGGACTACCCCCGGGGCGAAGCAGTACTTC; CDR3: CASSPGTTPGAKQYF
V: TRBV27; D: -; size: -; J: TRBJ2-6; DNA: TGTGCCAGCAGGGGAGGCTCTGGGGCCAACGTCCTGACTTTC; CDR3: CASRGGSGANVLTF
V: TRBV4-3; D: -; size: once; J: TRBJ2-1; DNA: TGCGCCAGCAGCCAAGATCACTGGTCCCGAGGCAATGAGCAGTTCTTC; CDR3: CASSQDHWSRGNEQFF
V: TRBV6-2/TRBV6-3; D: TRBD1; size: few; J: TRBJ1-5; DNA: TGTGCCAGCAGTGACAGGGTTACCCAGCCCCAGCATTTT; CDR3: CASSDRVTQPQHF
V: TRBV5-4; D: TRBD1; size: -; J: TRBJ1-1; DNA: TGTGCCAGCAGCTTGGACAGGGGGAACACTGAAGCTTTCTTT; CDR3: CASSLDRGNTEAFF